This T cell receptor beta chain was identified during a study of Ad26.COV2.S vaccination and SARS-CoV-2 variants. Note on this clone: Its antigen is undetermined.

Generated by immunoSEQ multiplex PCR, the TCRdb table keeps only in-frame clones and is missing some. The sample includes some 350,000 clones, 85% to 90% seen only once; the top ten take around 5.5%. Treatment defined: 15 to 20 received Ad26.COV2.S at low or high dose, single or two shots; five or six received placebo; per-sample allocation not given. The study sampled participants on day 63 after the first vaccine or placebo injection. Based in Boston, the donor was an adult of 18-55 years. Study-level points and caveats: TCR breadth and depth analyses may have underestimated total T cell responses. People given the vaccine had a wider spike-specific TCR breadth than placebo recipients did.

Germline CDR1 and CDR2: MNHEY and SMNVEV (reference sequence). V was cut by 6 bases and J by 4 bases, with 13 bases left in between. This CDR3 comprises 14 residues. The origin of this receptor is a person between 18 and 60 years old who received the Ad26.COV2.S COVID-19 vaccine or a placebo. The chain is built from TRBV27 and TRBJ1-5; D ambiguous. Sequenced material: peripheral blood, taken in a trial of Ad26.COV2.S vaccine versus placebo. CDR3 residues: CASSPLMGNQPQHF. CDR3 bases: TGTGCCAGCAGCCCCCTTATGGGAAATCAGCCCCAGCATTTT.